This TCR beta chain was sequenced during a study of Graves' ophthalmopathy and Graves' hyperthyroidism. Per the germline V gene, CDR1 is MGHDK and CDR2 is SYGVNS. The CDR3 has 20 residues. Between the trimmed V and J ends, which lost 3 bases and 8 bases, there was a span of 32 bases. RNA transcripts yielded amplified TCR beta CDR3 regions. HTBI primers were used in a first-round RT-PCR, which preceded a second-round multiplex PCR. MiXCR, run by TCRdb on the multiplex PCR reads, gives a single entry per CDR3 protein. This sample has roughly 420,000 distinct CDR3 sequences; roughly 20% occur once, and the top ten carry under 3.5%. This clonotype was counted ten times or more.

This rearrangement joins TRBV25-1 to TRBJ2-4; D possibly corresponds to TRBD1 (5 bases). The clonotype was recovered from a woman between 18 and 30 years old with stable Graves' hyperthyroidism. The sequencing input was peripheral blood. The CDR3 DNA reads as TGTGCCAGCAGTGATACCCCCTCGCAGGGTTTACCGTCAGCCAAGGACATTCAGTACTTC. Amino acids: CASSDTPSQGLPSAKDIQYF.